This TCR beta chain is from a study of blood T cell repertoires in COVID-19 (TCRdb year 2020). Regarding the research as a whole: The collaborator samples originated in the United States, Italy and Spain and spanned the acute and convalescent phases of COVID-19. The prospective study material was composed of cDNA or gDNA derived from T cells, B-cell-depleted T cells, or PBMCs. Subjects who had been exposed to COVID-19, were actively infected with it, or had recovered from it provided the deeply sampled blood TCRbeta repertoires that made up the dataset. The repertoires were released in a freely available public database intended as a resource for research on the immune response to SARS-CoV-2. Samples came from the ongoing ImmuneRACE study (first 160 participants) plus 1,254 subjects from 6 global collaborators. A de-identified subject ID, COVID-19 status, age in years and sex were almost always included in the sample metadata. HLA class I and class II types, where available, came from metadata supplied by the sample provider rather than from assay-based typing.

On the study overall, not on this receptor specifically: Clinical and demographic metadata were provided uncurated, with the amount varying by source and participant.

The germline V gene gives CDR1 as MGHDK and CDR2 as SYGVNS. The CDR3 goes from the cysteine to the phenylalanine over 14 residues. Just the 42-base CDR3 DNA is kept, in frame starting at base 1. V lost 3 bases and J lost 5 bases; the stretch between them is 13 bases long. This clone is described as medium-sized (0.01 to 0.1%). Its antigen remains undetermined. One base away there is no much larger clone; base qualities are not given. The immunoSEQ Assay, a bias-controlled multiplex PCR, was used to amplify TCRbeta CDR3 regions from genomic DNA. As for how the authors treated the data: Nucleated cell counts per sample were estimated from amplification of reference gene primers within the assay. To quantify the absolute abundance of each unique TCRbeta CDR3 rearrangement, sequence reads were collapsed and filtered. For each sample, productive Simpson clonality was calculated by taking the square root of Simpson's diversity index across productive rearrangements. Imported from immuneACCESS, the table was reduced by TCRdb to in-frame sequences with V and J called. These copies leave out some clones; in studies compared against another copy, an unresolved V gene accounts for under half, and the cause of the remainder is not known. D and trimming come from the DNA, and the V and J calls and clone size come from that table. A total of about 120,000 clones appear in this sample, 84% of them only once. Together, the top ten hold around 4.2% of the sample.

In the prospective study, participants were 18 to 89 years old, resided in 24 geographic areas of the United States, and were enrolled through a virtual design. Cohort assignment in the prospective study relied on participant-reported clinical history from a screening survey and a study questionnaire. For ImmuneRACE Cohort 3, a participant was defined as recovered based on two consecutive negative NP/OP PCR tests, clearance by a healthcare professional, or resolution of symptoms. In the prospective study, mobile phlebotomists collected whole blood, serum and a nasopharyngeal or oropharyngeal swab from each participant. Additional blood draws and questionnaires over an approximately two-month period could optionally be provided by prospective study participants. Before DNA extraction, prospective study blood samples were shipped either frozen or at room temperature.

Sequencing was performed on PBMCs or T cells enriched from blood (not recorded which). The chain is made from TRBV25-1 and TRBJ1-1; the D gene is perhaps TRBD1, on 6 matching bases. The receptor's source is a woman aged 25-40 years who had recovered from COVID-19. The CDR3 in this case is CASSDPGAGTEAFF. The nucleotide sequence is TGTGCCAGCAGTGACCCAGGGGCGGGTACTGAAGCTTTCTTT.